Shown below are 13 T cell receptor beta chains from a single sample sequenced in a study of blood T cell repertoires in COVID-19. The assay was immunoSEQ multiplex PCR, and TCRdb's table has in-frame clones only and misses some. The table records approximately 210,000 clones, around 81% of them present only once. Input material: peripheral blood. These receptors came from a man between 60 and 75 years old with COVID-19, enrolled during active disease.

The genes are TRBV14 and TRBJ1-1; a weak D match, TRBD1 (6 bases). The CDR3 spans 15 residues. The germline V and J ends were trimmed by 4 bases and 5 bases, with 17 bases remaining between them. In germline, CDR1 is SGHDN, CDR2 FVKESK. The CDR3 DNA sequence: TGTGCCAGCAGCCTTAGGGGGGGCCTGAGGACTGAAGCTTTCTTT. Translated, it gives CASSLRGGLRTEAFF.

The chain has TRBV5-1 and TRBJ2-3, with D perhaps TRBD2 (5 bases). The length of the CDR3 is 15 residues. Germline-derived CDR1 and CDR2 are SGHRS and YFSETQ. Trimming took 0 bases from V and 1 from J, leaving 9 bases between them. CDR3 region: CASSLADGGTDTQYF. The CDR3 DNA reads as TGCGCCAGCAGCTTGGCCGACGGGGGCACAGATACGCAGTATTTT.

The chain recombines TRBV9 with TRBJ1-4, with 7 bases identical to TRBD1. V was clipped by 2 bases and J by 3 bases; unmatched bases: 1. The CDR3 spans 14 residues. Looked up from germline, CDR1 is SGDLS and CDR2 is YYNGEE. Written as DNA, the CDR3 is TGTGCCAGCAGCGTCCAGGGGGCTAATGAAAAACTGTTTTTT. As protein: CASSVQGANEKLFF.

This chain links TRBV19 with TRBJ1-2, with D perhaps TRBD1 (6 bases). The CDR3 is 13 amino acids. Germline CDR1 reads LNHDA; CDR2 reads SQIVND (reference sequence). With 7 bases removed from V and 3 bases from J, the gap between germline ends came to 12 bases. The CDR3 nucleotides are TGTGCCAGTAAGCCAGGGACACACTATGGCTACACCTTC. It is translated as CASKPGTHYGYTF.

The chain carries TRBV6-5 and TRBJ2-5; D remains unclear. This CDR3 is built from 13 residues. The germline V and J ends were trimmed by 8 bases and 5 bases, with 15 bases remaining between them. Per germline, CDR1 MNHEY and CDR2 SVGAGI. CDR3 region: CASYYRVWETQYF. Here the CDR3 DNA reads TGTGCCAGCTATTACCGGGTCTGGGAGACCCAGTACTTC.

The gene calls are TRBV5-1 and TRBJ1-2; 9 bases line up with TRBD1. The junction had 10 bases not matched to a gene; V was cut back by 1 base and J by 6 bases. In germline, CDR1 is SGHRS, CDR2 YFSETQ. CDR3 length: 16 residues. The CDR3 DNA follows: TGCGCCAGCAGCTTGCGGGATACGGGACAGGGCCATGGCTACACCTTC. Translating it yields CASSLRDTGQGHGYTF.

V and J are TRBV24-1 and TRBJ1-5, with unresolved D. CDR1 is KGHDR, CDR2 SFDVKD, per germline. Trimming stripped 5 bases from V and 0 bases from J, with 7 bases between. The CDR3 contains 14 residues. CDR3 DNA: TGTGCCACCAGTGCGTCGAGTAGCAATCAGCCCCAGCATTTT. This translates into CATSASSSNQPQHF.

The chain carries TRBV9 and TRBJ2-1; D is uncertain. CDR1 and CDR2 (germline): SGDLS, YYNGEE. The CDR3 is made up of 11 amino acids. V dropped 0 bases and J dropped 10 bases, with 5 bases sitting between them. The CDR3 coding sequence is TGTGCCAGCAGCGTAGAACAGGAGCAGTTCTTC. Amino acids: CASSVEQEQFF.

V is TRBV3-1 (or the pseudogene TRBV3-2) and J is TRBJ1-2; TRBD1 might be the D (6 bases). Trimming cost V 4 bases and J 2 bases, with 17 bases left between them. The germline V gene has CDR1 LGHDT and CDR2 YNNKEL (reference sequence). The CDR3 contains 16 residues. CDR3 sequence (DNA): TGTGCCAGCAGCCCCATCTCGGGGGGCTACAACTATGGCTACACCTTC. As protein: CASSPISGGYNYGYTF.

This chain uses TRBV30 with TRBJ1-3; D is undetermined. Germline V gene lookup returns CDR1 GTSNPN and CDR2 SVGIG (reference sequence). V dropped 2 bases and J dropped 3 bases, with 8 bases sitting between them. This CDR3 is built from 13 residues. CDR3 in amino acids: CAWSPESGNTIYF. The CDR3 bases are TGTGCCTGGAGTCCCGAGAGTGGAAACACCATATATTTT.

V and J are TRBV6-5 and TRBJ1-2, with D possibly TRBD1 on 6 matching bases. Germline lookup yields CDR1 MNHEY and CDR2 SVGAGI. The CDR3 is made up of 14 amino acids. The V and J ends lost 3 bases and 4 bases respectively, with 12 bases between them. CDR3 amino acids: CASSYSGQTYGYTF. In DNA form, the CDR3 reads TGTGCCAGCAGTTATTCCGGACAGACCTATGGCTACACCTTC.

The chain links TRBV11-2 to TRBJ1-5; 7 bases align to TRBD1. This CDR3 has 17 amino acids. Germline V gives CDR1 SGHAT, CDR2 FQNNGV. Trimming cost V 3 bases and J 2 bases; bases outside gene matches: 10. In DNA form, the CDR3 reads TGTGCCAGCAGCTTGTCCCTTACAGGGGTGGGCAATCAGCCCCAGCATTTT. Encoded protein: CASSLSLTGVGNQPQHF.

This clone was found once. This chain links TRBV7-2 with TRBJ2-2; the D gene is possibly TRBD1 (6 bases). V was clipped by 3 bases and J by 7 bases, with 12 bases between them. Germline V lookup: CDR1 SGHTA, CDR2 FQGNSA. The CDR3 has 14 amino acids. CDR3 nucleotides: TGTGCCAGCAGCTTCAGGGGCTCAGGCGGGGAGCTGTTTTTT. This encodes CASSFRGSGGELFF.